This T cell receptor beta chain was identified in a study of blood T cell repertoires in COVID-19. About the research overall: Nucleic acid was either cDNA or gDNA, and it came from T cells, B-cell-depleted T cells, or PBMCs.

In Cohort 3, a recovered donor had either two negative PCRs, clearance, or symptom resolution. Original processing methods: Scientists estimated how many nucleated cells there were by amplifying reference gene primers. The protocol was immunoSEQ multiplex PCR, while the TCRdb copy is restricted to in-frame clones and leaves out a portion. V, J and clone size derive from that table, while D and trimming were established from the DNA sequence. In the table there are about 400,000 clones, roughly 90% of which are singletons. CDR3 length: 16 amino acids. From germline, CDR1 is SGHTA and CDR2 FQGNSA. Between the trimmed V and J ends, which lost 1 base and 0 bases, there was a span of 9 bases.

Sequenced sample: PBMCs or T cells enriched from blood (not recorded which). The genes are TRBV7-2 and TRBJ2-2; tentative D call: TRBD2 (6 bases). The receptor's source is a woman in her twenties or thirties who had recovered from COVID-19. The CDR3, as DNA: TGTGCCAGCAGCTTAGACGGGGGAGCGAACACCGGGGAGCTGTTTTTT. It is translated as CASSLDGGANTGELFF.